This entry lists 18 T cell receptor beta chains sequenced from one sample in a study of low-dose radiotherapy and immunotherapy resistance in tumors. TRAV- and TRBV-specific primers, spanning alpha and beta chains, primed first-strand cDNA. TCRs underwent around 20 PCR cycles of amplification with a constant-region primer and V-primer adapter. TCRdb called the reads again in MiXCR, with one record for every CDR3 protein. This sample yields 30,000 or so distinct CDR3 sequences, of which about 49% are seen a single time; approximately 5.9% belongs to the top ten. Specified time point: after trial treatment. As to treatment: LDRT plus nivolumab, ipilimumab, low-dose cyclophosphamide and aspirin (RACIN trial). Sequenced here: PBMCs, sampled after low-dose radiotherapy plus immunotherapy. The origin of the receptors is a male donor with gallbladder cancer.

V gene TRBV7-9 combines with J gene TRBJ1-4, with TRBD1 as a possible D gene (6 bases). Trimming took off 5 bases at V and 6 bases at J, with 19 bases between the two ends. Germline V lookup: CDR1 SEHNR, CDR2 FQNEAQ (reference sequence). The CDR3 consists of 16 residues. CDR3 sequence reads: CASSHPYQGTHEKLFF. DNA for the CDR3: TGTGCCAGCAGCCACCCCTACCAGGGGACCCATGAAAAACTGTTTTTT.

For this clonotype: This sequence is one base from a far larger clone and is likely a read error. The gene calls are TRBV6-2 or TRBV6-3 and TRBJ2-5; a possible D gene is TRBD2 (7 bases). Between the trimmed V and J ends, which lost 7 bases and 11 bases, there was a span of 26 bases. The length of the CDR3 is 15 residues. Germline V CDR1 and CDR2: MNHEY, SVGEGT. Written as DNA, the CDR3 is TGTGCCAGCACCATAGGAGGGGGGGGCTACAATGAGCAGTACTTC. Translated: CASTIGGGGYNEQYF.

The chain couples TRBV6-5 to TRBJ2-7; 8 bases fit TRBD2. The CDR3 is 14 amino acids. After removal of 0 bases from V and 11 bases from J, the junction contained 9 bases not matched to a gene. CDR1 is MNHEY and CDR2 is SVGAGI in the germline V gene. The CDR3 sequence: CASSYSTGTSPKYF. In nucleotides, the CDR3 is TGTGCCAGCAGTTACTCCACCGGGACTAGTCCTAAGTACTTC.

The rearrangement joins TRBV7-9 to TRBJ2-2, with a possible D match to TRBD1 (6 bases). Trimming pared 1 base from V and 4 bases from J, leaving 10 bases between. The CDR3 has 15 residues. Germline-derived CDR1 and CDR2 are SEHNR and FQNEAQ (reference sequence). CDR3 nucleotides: TGTGCCAGCAGCTTAGGAGGACAGAGCACCGGGGAGCTGTTTTTT. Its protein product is CASSLGGQSTGELFF.

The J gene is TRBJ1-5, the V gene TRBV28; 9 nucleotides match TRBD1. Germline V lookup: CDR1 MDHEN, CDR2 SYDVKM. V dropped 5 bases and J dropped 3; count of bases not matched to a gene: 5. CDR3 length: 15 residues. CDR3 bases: TGTGCCAGCAGTCGGGGGGACAGGGTCAATCAGCCCCAGCATTTT. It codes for CASSRGDRVNQPQHF.

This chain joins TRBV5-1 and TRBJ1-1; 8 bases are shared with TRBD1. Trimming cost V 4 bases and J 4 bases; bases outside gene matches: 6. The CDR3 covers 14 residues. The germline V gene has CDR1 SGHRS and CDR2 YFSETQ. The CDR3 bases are TGCGCCAGCAGCGAACAGGGGGGAGGCACTGAAGCTTTCTTT. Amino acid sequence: CASSEQGGGTEAFF.

Written as DNA, the CDR3 is TGTGCCAGCAGCATAGCGGGATTACAGTTCTTC. Translation gives CASSIAGLQFF. The chain has TRBV12-3 or TRBV12-4 and TRBJ2-1, with 8 bases lining up with TRBD2. CDR3 size: 11 residues. J was trimmed by 13 bases and V by 6 bases; bases with no gene match: 5.

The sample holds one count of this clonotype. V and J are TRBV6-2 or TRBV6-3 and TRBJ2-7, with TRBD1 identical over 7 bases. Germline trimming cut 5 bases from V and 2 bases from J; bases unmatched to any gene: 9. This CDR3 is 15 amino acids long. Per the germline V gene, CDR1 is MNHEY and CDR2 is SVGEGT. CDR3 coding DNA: TGTGCCAGCAGTGTTGGGGACAGAACCCCCTACGAGCAGTACTTC. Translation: CASSVGDRTPYEQYF.

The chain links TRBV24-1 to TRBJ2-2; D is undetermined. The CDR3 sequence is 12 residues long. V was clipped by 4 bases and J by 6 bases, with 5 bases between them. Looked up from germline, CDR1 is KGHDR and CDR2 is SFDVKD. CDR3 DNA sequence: TGTGCCACCAGTGAAGTGTCCGGGGAGCTGTTTTTT. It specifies CATSEVSGELFF.

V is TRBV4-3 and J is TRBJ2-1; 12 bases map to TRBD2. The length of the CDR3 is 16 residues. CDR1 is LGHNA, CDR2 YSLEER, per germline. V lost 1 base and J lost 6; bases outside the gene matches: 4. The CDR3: CASSQAASGRANEQFF. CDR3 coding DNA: TGCGCCAGCAGCCAAGCGGCTAGCGGGAGGGCCAATGAGCAGTTCTTC.

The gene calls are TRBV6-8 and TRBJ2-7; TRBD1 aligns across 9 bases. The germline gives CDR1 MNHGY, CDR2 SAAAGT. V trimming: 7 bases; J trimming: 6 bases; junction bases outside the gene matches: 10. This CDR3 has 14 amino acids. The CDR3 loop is CASKPGQGWLEQYF. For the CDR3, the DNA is TGTGCCAGCAAACCGGGACAGGGATGGCTCGAGCAGTACTTC.

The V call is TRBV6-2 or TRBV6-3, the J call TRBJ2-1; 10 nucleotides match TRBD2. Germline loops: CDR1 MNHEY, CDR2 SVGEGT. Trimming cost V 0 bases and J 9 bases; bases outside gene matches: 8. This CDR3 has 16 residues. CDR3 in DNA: TGTGCCAGCAGTTACTCGATGCTAGCGGGAGTAGGTGAGCAGTTCTTC. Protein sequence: CASSYSMLAGVGEQFF.

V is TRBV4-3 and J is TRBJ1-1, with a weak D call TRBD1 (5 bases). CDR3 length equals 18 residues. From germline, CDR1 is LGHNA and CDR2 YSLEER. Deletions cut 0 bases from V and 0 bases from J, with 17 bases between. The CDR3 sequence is CASSQDRTAKGLNTEAFF. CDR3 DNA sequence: TGCGCCAGCAGCCAAGACCGGACCGCGAAGGGGCTGAACACTGAAGCTTTCTTT.

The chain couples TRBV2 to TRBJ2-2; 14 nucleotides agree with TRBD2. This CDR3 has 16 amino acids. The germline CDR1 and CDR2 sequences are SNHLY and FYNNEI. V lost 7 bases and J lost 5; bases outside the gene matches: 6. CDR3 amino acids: CASIGTSGRRTGELFF. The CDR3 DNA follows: TGTGCCAGCATAGGGACTAGCGGGAGACGGACCGGGGAGCTGTTTTTT.

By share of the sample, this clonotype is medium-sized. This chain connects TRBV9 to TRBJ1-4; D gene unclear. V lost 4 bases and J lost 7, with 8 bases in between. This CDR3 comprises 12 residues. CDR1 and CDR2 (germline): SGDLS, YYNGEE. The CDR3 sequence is CASSSDREKLFF. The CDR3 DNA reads TGTGCCAGCAGCTCGGACCGTGAAAAACTGTTTTTT.

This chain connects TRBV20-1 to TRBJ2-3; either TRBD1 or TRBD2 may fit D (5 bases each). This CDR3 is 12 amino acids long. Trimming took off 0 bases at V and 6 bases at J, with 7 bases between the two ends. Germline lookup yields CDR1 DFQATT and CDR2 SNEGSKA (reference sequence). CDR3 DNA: TGCAGTGCTAGAGATGGGACGGATACGCAGTATTTT. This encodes CSARDGTDTQYF.

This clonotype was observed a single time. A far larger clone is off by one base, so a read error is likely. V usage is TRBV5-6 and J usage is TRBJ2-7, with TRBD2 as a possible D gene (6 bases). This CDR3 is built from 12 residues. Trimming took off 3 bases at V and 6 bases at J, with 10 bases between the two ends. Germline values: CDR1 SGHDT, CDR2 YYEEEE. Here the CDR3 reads CASSSGLTEQYF. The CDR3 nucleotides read TGTGCCAGCAGCTCGGGACTTACCGAGCAGTACTTC. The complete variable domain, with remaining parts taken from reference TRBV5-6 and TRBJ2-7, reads DAGVTQSPTHLIKTRGQQVTLRCSPKSGHDTVSWYQQALGQGPQFIFQYYEEEERQRGNFPDRFSGHQFPNYSSELNVNALLLGDSALYLCASSSGLTEQYFGPGTRLTVT.

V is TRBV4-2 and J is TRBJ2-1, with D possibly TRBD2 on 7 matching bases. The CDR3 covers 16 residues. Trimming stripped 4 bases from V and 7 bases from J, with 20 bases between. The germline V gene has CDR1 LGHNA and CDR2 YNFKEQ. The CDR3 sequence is CASSPSGGAWSNEQFF. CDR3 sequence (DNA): TGTGCCAGCAGCCCGTCGGGGGGCGCGTGGAGTAATGAGCAGTTCTTC.